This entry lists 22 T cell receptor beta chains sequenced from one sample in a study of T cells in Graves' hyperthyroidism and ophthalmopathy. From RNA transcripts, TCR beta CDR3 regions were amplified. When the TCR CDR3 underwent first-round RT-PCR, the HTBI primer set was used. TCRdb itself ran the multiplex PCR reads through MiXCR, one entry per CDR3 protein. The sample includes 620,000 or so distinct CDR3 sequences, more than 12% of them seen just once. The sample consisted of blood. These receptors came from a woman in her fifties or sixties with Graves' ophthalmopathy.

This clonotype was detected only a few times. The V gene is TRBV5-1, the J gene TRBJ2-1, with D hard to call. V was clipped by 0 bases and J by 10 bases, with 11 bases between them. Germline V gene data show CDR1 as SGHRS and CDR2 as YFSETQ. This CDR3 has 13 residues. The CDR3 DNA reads TGCGCCAGCAGCTTGGGGCAAGTGAGGGAGCAGTTCTTC. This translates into CASSLGQVREQFF. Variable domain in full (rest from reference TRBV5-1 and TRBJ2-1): KAGVTQTPRYLIKTRGQQVTLSCSPISGHRSVSWYQQTPGQGLQFLFEYFSETQRNKGNFPGRFSGRQFSNSRSEMNVSTLELGDSALYLCASSLGQVREQFFGPGTRLTVL.

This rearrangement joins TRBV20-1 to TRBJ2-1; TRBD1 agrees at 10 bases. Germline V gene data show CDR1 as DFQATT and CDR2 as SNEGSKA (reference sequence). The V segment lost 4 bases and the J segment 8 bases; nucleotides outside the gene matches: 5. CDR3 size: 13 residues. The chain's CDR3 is CSATRDRGYEQFF. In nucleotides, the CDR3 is TGCAGTGCTACCCGGGACAGGGGCTATGAGCAGTTCTTC.

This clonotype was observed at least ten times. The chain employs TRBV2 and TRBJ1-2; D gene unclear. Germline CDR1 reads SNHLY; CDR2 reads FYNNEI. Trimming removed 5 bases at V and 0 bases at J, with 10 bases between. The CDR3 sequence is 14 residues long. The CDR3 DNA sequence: TGTGCCAGCAGTCTTGACGGGACTAACTATGGCTACACCTTC. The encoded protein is CASSLDGTNYGYTF.

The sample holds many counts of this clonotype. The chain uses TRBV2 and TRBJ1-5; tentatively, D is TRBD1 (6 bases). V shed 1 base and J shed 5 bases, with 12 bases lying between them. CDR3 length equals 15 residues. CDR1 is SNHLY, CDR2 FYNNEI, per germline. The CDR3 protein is CASSEGQGFYQPQHF. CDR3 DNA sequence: TGTGCCAGCAGTGAAGGTCAGGGGTTTTATCAGCCCCAGCATTTT.

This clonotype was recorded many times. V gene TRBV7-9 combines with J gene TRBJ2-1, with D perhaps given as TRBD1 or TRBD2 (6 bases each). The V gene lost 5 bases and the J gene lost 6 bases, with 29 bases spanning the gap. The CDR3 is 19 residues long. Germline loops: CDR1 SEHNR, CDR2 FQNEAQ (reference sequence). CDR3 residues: CASSPYQRGVPGHTNEQFF. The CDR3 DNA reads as TGTGCCAGCAGCCCTTATCAGAGGGGGGTACCGGGACATACCAATGAGCAGTTCTTC.

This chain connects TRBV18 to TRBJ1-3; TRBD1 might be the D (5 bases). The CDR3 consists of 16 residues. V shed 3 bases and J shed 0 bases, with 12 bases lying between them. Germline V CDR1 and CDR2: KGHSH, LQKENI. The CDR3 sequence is CASSPSGGSSGNTIYF. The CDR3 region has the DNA TGTGCCAGCTCACCGTCGGGGGGTTCCTCTGGAAACACCATATATTTT.

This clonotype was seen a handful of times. Here the CDR3 DNA reads TGCGCCAGCAGCCAAGAGGGGGGCTACCGGTTCTACGAGCAGTACTTC. Translation gives CASSQEGGYRFYEQYF. V is TRBV4-1 and J is TRBJ2-7; D is possibly TRBD1 or TRBD2 (6 bases each). The CDR3 loop spans 16 amino acids. The germline V gene has CDR1 MGHRA and CDR2 YSYEKL. The V end lost 0 bases, the J end lost 3 bases, and 15 bases lay between the germline ends.

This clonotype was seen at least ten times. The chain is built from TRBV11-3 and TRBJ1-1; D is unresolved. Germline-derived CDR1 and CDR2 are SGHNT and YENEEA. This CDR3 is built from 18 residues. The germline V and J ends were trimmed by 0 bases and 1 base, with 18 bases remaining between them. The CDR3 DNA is TGTGCCAGCAGCTTAGATTTACACCCCCTGCCAGCGAACACTGAAGCTTTCTTT. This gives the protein CASSLDLHPLPANTEAFF.

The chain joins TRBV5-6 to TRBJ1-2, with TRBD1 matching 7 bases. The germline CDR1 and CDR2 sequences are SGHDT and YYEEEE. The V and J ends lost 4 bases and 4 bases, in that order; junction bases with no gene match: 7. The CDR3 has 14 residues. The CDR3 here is CASSKPGQTYGYTF. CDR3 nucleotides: TGTGCCAGCAGCAAACCGGGACAGACCTATGGCTACACCTTC.

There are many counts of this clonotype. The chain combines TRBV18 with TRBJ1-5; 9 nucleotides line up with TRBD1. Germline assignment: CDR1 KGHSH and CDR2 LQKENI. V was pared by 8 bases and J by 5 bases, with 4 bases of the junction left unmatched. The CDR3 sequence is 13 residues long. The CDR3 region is CASSRTGDQPQHF. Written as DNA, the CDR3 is TGTGCCAGCAGTCGGACAGGGGATCAGCCCCAGCATTTT.

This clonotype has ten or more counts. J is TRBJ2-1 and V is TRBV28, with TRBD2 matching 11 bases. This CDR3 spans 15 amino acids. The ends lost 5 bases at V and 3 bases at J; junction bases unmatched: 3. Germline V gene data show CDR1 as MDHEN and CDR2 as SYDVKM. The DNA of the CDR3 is TGTGCCAGCAGTCGCCTAGCGGGAGGCTACAATGAGCAGTTCTTC. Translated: CASSRLAGGYNEQFF.

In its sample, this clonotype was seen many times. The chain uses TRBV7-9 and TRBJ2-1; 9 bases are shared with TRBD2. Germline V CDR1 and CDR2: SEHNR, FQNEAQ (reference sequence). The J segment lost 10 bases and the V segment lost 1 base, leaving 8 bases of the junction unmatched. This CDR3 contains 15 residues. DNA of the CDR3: TGTGCCAGCAGCTTAGTTAGCGGGAGCCGTCACGAGCAGTTCTTC. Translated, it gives CASSLVSGSRHEQFF. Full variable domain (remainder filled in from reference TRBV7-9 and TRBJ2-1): DTGVSQNPRHKITKRGQNVTFRCDPISEHNRLYWYRQTLGQGPEFLTYFQNEAQLEKSRLLSDRFSAERPKGSFSTLEIQRTEQGDSAMYLCASSLVSGSRHEQFFGPGTRLTVL.

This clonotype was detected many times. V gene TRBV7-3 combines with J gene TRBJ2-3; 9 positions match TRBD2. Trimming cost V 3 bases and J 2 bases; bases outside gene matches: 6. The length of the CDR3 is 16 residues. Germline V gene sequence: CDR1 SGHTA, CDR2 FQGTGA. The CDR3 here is CASSLTSGILTDTQYF. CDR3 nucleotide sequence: TGTGCCAGCAGCTTGACTAGCGGAATCCTCACAGATACGCAGTATTTT.

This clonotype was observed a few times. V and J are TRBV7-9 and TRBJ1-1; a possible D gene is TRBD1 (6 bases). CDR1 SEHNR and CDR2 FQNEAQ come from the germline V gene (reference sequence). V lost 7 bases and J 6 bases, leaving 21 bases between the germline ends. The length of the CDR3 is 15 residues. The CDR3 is CASTNGGAIHSEAFF. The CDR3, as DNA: TGTGCCAGCACCAATGGGGGGGCAATACACTCTGAAGCTTTCTTT.

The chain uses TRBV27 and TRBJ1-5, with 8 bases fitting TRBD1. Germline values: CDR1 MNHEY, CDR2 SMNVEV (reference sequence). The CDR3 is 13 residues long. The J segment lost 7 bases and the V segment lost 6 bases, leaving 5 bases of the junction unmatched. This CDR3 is CASRQGVVQPQHF. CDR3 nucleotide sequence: TGTGCCAGCAGACAGGGGGTAGTGCAGCCCCAGCATTTT.

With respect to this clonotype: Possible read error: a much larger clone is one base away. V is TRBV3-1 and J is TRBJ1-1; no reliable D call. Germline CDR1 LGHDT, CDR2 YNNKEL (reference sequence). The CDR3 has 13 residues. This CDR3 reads CASSQVENSEAFF. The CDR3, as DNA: TGTGCCAGCAGCCAAGTGGAGAACAGTGAAGCTTTCTTT.

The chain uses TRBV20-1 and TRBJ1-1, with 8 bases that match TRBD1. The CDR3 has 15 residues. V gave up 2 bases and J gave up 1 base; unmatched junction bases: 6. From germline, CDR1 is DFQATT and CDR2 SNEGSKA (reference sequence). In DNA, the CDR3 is TGCAGTGCTAGAAGGACAGGGTGTGGGAACACTGAAGCTTTCTTT. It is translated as CSARRTGCGNTEAFF.

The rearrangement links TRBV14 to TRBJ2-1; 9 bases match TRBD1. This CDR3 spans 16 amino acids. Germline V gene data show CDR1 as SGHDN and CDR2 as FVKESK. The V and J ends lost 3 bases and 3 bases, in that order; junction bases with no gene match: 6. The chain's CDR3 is CASSHGGQGDYNEQFF. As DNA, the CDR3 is TGTGCCAGCAGCCATGGGGGACAGGGAGACTACAATGAGCAGTTCTTC.

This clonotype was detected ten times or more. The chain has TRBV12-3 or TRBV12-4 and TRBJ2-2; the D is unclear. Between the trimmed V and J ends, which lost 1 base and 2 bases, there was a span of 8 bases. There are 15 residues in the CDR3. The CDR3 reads CASSLVRRNTGELFF. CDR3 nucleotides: TGTGCCAGCAGTTTAGTACGCCGAAACACCGGGGAGCTGTTTTTT.

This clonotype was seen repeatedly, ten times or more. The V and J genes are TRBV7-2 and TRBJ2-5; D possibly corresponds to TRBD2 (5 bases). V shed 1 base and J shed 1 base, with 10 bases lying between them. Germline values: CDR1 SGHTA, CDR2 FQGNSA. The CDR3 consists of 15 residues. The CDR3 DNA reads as TGTGCCAGCAGCTTAGGCGGGTTGGTCCAAGAGACCCAGTACTTC. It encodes CASSLGGLVQETQYF.

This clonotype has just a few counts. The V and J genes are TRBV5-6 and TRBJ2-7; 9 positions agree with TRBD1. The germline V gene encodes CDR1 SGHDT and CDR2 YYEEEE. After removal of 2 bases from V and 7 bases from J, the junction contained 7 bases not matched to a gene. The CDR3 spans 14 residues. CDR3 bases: TGTGCCAGCAGCTTTGGACAGGGGCGTAGGGAGCAGTACTTC. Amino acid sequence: CASSFGQGRREQYF.

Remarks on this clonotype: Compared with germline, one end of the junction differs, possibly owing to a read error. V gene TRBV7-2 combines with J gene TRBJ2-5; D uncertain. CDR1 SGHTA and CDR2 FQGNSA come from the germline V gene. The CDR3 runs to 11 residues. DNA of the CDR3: TGTGCCAGCAGCTTAGCCGAGACCCAGCACTTC. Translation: CASSLAETQHF.